Each of the 10 T cell receptor beta chains below was sequenced from the same sample in a study of Tregs in tolerant kidney transplant recipients (dated by TCRdb to between 2019 and 2020). Library generation was performed with the immunoSEQ multiplex PCR assay. Imported from immuneACCESS, the table was reduced by TCRdb to in-frame sequences with V and J called. These copies leave out some clones; in studies compared against another copy, an unresolved V gene accounts for under half, and the cause of the remainder is not known. The sample profile shows about 240,000 clones; 80% to 85% of them were found once. The leading ten clones occupy about 0.64% of the sample. Input material: CD4+ T cells from blood. These receptors came from a human donor in good health.

The CDR3 region is CASSPKILGQGSEKLFF. CDR3 DNA sequence: TGTGCCAGCAGCCCCAAGATTCTTGGACAGGGAAGCGAAAAACTGTTTTTT. The chain uses TRBV4-2 and TRBJ1-4; 8 nucleotides agree with TRBD1. CDR1 LGHNA and CDR2 YNFKEQ come from the germline V gene. The CDR3 sequence is 17 residues long. V shed 4 bases, J shed 8 bases, and the junction held 15 bases outside the gene matches.

The rearrangement uses TRBV10-3 and TRBJ1-3; 8 bases are shared with TRBD1. The CDR3 contains 15 residues. Trimming cost V 1 base and J 4 bases; bases outside gene matches: 3. The germline gives CDR1 ENHRY, CDR2 SYGVKD. CDR3 sequence (DNA): TGTGCCATCAGTGAGTGGGGGACAGGAGGAAACACCATATATTTT. It yields the protein CAISEWGTGGNTIYF.

The chain uses TRBV27 and TRBJ2-7, with D unclear. Trimming removed 6 bases from V and 1 base from J, with 4 bases in between. The CDR3 covers 11 residues. CDR1 MNHEY and CDR2 SMNVEV come from the germline V gene (reference sequence). The CDR3 DNA is TGTGCCAGCAGGCATTCCTACGAGCAGTACTTC. Its protein product is CASRHSYEQYF.

J is TRBJ1-1 and V is TRBV5-1, with D perhaps matching TRBD1 (5 bases). Germline CDR1 and CDR2: SGHRS and YFSETQ. V dropped 4 bases and J dropped 4 bases, with 11 bases sitting between them. CDR3 length: 13 amino acids. CDR3 amino acids: CASSDWGITEAFF. The CDR3 coding sequence is TGCGCCAGCAGCGACTGGGGGATCACTGAAGCTTTCTTT.

The V gene is TRBV2, the J gene TRBJ2-7; D is unresolved. The CDR3 is made up of 12 amino acids. V lost 4 bases and J lost 7, with 11 bases in between. CDR1 is SNHLY and CDR2 is FYNNEI in the germline V gene. The CDR3 loop is CASSVRQQEQYF. DNA for the CDR3: TGTGCCAGCAGTGTTAGGCAGCAAGAGCAGTACTTC.

This rearrangement joins TRBV11-3 to TRBJ1-6; D remains unclear. The CDR3 runs to 13 residues. V was trimmed by 5 bases and J by 10 bases, leaving 12 bases between them. CDR1 SGHNT and CDR2 YENEEA come from the germline V gene. The CDR3 protein is CASSIGLRSPLHF. The CDR3 bases are TGTGCCAGCAGCATTGGCCTCAGGTCACCCCTCCACTTT.

The chain has TRBV7-9 and TRBJ1-1, with D tentatively TRBD1 (6 bases). Trimming shortened V by 4 bases and J by 11 bases, and 14 bases separated the two germline ends. The CDR3 runs to 12 residues. Germline V lookup: CDR1 SEHNR, CDR2 FQNEAQ (reference sequence). CDR3 nucleotide sequence: TGTGCCAGCAGCTATAAGGACCAGGGGGCTTTCTTT. Encoded protein: CASSYKDQGAFF.

V usage is TRBV9 and J usage is TRBJ1-5, with 9 bases that match TRBD1. CDR3 length equals 15 residues. The germline V gene encodes CDR1 SGDLS and CDR2 YYNGEE. The J segment lost 3 bases and the V segment lost 4 bases, leaving 5 bases of the junction unmatched. CDR3 in amino acids: CASSPGTGPNQPQHF. The DNA for the CDR3 is TGTGCCAGCAGCCCGGGGACAGGGCCCAATCAGCCCCAGCATTTT.

This rearrangement joins TRBV29-1 to TRBJ2-1; D not resolved. CDR1 is SQVTM and CDR2 is ANQGSEA in the germline V gene. This CDR3 is 15 amino acids long. V gave up 3 bases and J gave up 0 bases, with 12 bases separating them. The CDR3 DNA reads TGCAGCGTTGACAAACTAAAGCCCTCCTACAATGAGCAGTTCTTC. Protein: CSVDKLKPSYNEQFF.

The chain links TRBV5-1 to TRBJ1-2; D not certain. CDR3 size: 12 residues. V was cut by 3 bases and J by 7 bases, with 10 bases left in between. Germline V lookup: CDR1 SGHRS, CDR2 YFSETQ. The CDR3 nucleotides are TGCGCCAGCAGCTCGGACGACTCTGGCTACACCTTC. Its translation: CASSSDDSGYTF.